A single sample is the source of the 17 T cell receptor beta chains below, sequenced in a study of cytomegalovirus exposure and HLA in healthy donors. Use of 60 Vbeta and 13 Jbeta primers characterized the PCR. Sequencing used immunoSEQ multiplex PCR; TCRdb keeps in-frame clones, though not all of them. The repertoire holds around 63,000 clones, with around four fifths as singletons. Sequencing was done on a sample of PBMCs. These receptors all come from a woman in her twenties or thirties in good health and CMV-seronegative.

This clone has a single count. CDR3 protein: CASSNRDRGTGELFF. DNA of the CDR3: TGCGCCAGCAGCAATCGTGACAGGGGCACCGGGGAGCTGTTTTTT. The gene calls are TRBV5-1 and TRBJ2-2, with 8 bases that match TRBD1. This CDR3 is 15 amino acids long. V lost 4 bases to trimming and J lost 4 bases; unmatched junction nucleotides: 6. Germline values: CDR1 SGHRS, CDR2 YFSETQ.

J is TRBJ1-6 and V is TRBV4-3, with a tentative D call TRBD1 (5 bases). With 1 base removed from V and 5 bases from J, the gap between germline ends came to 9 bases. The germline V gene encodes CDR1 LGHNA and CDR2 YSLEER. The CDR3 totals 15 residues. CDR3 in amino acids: CASSQGTRDNSPLHF. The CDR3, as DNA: TGCGCCAGCAGCCAAGGGACACGGGATAATTCACCCCTCCACTTT.

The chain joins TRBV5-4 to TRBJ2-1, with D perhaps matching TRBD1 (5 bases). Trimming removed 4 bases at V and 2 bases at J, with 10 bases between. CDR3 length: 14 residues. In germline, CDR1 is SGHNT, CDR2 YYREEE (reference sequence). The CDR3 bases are TGTGCCAGCAGCCCCTCGACAGCCTACAATGAGCAGTTCTTC. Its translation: CASSPSTAYNEQFF.

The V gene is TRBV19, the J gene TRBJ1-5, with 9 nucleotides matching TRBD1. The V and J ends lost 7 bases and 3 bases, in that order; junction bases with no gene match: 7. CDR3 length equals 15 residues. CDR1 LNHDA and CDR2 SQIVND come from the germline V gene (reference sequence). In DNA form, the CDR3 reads TGTGCCAGTACCGCGACAGGGGGGAACAATCAGCCCCAGCATTTT. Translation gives CASTATGGNNQPQHF.

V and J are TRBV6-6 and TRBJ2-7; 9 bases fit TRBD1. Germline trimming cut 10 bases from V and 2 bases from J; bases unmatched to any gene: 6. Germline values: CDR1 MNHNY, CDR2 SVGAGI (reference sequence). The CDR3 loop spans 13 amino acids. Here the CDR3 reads CATSGQGPYEQYV. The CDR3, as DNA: TGTGCCACCTCGGGACAGGGCCCCTACGAGCAGTACGTC.

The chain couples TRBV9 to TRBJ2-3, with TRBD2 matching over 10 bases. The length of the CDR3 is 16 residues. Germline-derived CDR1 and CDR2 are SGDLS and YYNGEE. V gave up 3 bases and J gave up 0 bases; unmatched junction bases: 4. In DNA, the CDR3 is TGTGCCAGCAGCGCCGGGACTAGCGTTAGCACAGATACGCAGTATTTT. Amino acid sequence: CASSAGTSVSTDTQYF.

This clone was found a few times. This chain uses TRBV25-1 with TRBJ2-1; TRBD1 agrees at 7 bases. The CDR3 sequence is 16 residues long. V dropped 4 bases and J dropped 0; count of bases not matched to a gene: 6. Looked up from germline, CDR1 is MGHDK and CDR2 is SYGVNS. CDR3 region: CASSGWTGDSYNEQFF. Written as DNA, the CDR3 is TGTGCCAGCAGTGGCTGGACAGGTGACTCCTACAATGAGCAGTTCTTC.

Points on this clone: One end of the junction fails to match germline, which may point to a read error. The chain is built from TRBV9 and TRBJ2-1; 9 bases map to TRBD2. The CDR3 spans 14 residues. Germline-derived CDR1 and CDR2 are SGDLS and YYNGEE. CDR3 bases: TGTGCCAGCACCGTAGCGGGAGACCGCAATGAGCAGTTCTTC. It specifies CASTVAGDRNEQFF.

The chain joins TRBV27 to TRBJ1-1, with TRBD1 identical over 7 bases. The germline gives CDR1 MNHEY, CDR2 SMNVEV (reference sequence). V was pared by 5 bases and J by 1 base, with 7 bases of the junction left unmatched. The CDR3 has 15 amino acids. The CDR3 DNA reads TGTGCCAGCAGTAAGACAGGGTGGGAGAACACTGAAGCTTTCTTT. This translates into CASSKTGWENTEAFF.

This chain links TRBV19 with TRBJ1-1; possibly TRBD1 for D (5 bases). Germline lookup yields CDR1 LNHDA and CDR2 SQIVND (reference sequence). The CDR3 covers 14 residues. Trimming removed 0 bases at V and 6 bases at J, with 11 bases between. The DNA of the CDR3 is TGTGCCAGTAGTATAGAGCAGGGAGGGGCTGAAGCTTTCTTT. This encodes CASSIEQGGAEAFF.

DNA for the CDR3: TGCGCCAGCAGCTTACAGGGGTCCCCCGAAGCTTTCTTT. Amino acid sequence: CASSLQGSPEAFF. The rearrangement joins TRBV5-1 to TRBJ1-1; 7 positions agree with TRBD1. The CDR3 has 13 residues. The junction had 6 bases not matched to a gene; V was cut back by 2 bases and J by 8 bases. Germline CDR1 and CDR2: SGHRS and YFSETQ.

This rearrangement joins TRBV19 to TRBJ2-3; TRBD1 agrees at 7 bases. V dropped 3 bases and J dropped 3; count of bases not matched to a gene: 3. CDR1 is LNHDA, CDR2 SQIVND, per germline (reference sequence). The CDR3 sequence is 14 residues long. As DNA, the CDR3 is TGTGCCAGTAGTATTCGGACAGGAACAGATACGCAGTATTTT. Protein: CASSIRTGTDTQYF.

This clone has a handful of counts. CDR3 bases: TGTGCCAGCAGTGAAGCACGGACAGGCTCCTACGAGCAGTACTTC. It translates to CASSEARTGSYEQYF. The rearrangement joins TRBV6-1 to TRBJ2-7; 7 positions match TRBD1. Germline loops: CDR1 MNHNS, CDR2 SASEGT. The V gene end was trimmed by 0 bases and the J gene end by 0 bases; junction bases not matched to a gene: 2. The CDR3 runs to 15 residues.

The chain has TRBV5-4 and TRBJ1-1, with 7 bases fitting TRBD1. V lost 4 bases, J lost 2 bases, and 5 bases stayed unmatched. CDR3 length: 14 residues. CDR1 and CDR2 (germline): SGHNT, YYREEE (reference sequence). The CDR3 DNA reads TGTGCCAGCAGCCCCAGACAGGGTAACACTGAAGCTTTCTTT. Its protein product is CASSPRQGNTEAFF.

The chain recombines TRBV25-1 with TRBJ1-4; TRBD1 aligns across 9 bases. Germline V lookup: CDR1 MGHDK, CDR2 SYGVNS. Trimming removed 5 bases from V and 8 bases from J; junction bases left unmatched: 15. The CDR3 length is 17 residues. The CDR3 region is CASSLTKVLGTGEKLFF. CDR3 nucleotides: TGTGCCAGCAGTCTTACGAAAGTTTTGGGGACAGGGGAAAAACTGTTTTTT.

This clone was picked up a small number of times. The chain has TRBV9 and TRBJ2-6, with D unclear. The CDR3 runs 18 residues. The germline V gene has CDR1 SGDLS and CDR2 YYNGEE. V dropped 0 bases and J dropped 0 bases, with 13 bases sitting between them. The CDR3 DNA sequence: TGTGCCAGCAGCGTAGCTCTCGAAGCCGGCTCTGGGGCCAACGTCCTGACTTTC. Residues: CASSVALEAGSGANVLTF.

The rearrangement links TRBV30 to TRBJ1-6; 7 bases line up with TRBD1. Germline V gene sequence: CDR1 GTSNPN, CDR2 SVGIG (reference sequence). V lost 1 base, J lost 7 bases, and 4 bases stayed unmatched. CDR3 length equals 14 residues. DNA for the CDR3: TGTGCCTGGAGTGCGGGGACAGCCAATTCACCCCTCCACTTT. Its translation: CAWSAGTANSPLHF. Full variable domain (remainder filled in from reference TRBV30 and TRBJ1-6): SQTIHQWPATLVQPVGSPLSLECTVEGTSNPNLYWYRQAAGRGLQLLFYSVGIGQISSEVPQNLSASRPQDRQFILSSKKLLLSDSGFYLCAWSAGTANSPLHFGNGTRLTVT.